The 9 T cell receptor beta chains below were found in one sample sequenced in a study of T cells after yellow fever vaccination (dated by TCRdb to the late 2010s). The treatment or condition label here, explained by the study, means: live attenuated yellow fever vaccine strain. Library construction relied on 5' RACE. The instrument given in TCRdb is Illumina HiSeq 2500. TCRdb's own reprocessing of the public reads used fastp at Q25 and MiXCR and kept productive beta chains. CDR3 protein sequences are deduplicated, and each keeps its most common genes and DNA. The sample contains roughly 260,000 distinct CDR3 sequences, 10% to 15% of them found a single time. Around 0.55% of the sample comes from the top ten. This specimen consisted of CD4+ T cells sorted from PBMCs, obtained 45 days after the yellow fever booster vaccination. The receptors originated from a man aged 30 to 39 who received the YFV17D yellow fever vaccine.

The V gene is TRBV7-2, the J gene TRBJ1-2, with 12 positions matching TRBD1. The ends lost 8 bases at V and 4 bases at J; junction bases unmatched: 11. This CDR3 spans 16 amino acids. Germline-derived CDR1 and CDR2 are SGHTA and FQGNSA. For the CDR3, the DNA is TGTGCCAGCGCCCCTCTAGGGACAGGGGGCGGCTATGGCTACACCTTC. Protein sequence: CASAPLGTGGGYGYTF.

This rearrangement joins TRBV21-1 to TRBJ2-4. TRBV21-1 is classified as a pseudogene. The CDR3 length is 14 residues. CDR3 in amino acids: CASSKTHPKNIQYF. The DNA for the CDR3 is TGTGCCAGCAGCAAAACTCACCCCAAAAACATTCAGTACTTC.

This clonotype was counted many times. The chain combines TRBV20-1 with TRBJ2-7; D remains ambiguous. Trimming removed 8 bases at V and 4 bases at J, with 12 bases between. Germline assignment: CDR1 DFQATT and CDR2 SNEGSKA (reference sequence). The CDR3 has 11 residues. The CDR3 reads CSTRTVYEQYF. The CDR3 DNA reads as TGCAGTACCCGGACGGTTTACGAGCAGTACTTC.

The chain carries TRBV20-1 and TRBJ2-2; 9 nucleotides line up with TRBD1. This CDR3 spans 16 amino acids. The V and J ends lost 0 bases and 3 bases, in that order; junction bases with no gene match: 5. Germline assignment: CDR1 DFQATT and CDR2 SNEGSKA (reference sequence). The CDR3 nucleotides read TGCAGTGCTAGAGAACCTAACAGGGGGCACACCGGGGAGCTGTTTTTT. The encoded protein is CSAREPNRGHTGELFF.

Remarks on this clonotype: The junction shows a germline mismatch at one end, possibly a read error. V and J are TRBV6-1 and TRBJ2-1, with D possibly called TRBD1 or TRBD2 (6 bases each). CDR1 MNHNS and CDR2 SASEGT come from the germline V gene. The CDR3 has 13 residues. The CDR3 DNA is TGTGCCAGCAGAATCGGGACACTAGCACCCCCCGTCTTC. It specifies CASRIGTLAPPVF.

The V call is TRBV4-3, the J call TRBJ1-2; tentative D call: TRBD1 (6 bases). The CDR3 runs 14 residues. The V end was cut by 4 bases, the J end by 5 bases, with 14 bases between. The germline CDR1 and CDR2 sequences are LGHNA and YSLEER. This CDR3 reads CASSPAGEAYGYTF. In DNA form, the CDR3 reads TGCGCCAGCAGCCCAGCAGGGGAAGCGTATGGCTACACCTTC.

The chain couples TRBV3-1 to TRBJ2-3, with D possibly being TRBD2 (6 bases). The V end was cut by 4 bases, the J end by 5 bases, with 13 bases between. CDR1 is LGHDT, CDR2 YNNKEL, per germline (reference sequence). The CDR3 covers 14 residues. CDR3 nucleotides: TGTGCCAGCAGCCCCCGGGGGAAAGGAGATACGCAGTATTTT. Translating gives CASSPRGKGDTQYF.

The V gene is TRBV5-1, the J gene TRBJ1-2, with a possible D match to TRBD1 (5 bases). This CDR3 contains 14 residues. The ends were cut back, 3 bases at V and 4 bases at J, with 13 bases in the middle. Germline V CDR1 and CDR2: SGHRS, YFSETQ. The CDR3 DNA is TGCGCCAGCAGCTGGACATCTGGGGCCTATGGCTACACCTTC. Its translation is CASSWTSGAYGYTF.

This clonotype showed up just a few times. V usage is TRBV4-3 and J usage is TRBJ2-2, with D possibly being TRBD2 (5 bases). The V and J ends lost 0 bases and 4 bases respectively, with 12 bases between them. CDR3 length equals 16 residues. The germline V gene has CDR1 LGHNA and CDR2 YSLEER. This CDR3 is CASSQDSSGPTGELFF. As DNA, the CDR3 is TGCGCCAGCAGCCAAGATTCGAGCGGACCCACCGGGGAGCTGTTTTTT.